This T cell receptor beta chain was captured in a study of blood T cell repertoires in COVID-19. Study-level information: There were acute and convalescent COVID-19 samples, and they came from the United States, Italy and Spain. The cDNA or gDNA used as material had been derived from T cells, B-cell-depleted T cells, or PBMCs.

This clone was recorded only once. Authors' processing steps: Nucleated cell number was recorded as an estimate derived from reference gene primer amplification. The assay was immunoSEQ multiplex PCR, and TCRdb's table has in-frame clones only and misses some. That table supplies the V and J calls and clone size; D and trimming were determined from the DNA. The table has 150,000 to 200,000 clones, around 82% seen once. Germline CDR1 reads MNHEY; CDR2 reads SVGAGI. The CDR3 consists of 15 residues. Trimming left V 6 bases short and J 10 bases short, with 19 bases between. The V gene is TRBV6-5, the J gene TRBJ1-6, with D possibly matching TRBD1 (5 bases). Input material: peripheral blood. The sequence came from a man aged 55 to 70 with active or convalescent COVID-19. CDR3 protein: CASSPGYKQGSPLHF. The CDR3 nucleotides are TGTGCCAGCAGCCCCGGGTACAAGCAGGGATCACCCCTCCACTTT.